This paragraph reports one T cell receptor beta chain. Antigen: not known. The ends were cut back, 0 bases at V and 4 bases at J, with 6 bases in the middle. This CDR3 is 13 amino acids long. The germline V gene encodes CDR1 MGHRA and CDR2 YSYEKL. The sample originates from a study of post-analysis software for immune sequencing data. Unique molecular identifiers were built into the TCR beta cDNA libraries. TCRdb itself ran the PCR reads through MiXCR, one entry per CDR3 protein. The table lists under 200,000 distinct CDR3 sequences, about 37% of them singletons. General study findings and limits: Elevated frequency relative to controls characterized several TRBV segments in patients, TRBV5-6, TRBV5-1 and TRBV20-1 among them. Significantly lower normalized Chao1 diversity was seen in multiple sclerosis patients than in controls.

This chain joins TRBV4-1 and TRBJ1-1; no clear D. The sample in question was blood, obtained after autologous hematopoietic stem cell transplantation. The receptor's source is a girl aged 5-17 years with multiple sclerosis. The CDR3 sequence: CASSQDEATEAFF. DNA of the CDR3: TGCGCCAGCAGCCAAGATGAGGCCACTGAAGCTTTCTTT.